The 19 T cell receptor beta chains given below trace back to one sample, sequenced in a study of T cell repertoires in cytomegalovirus infection. No antigen has been identified for these receptors. In TCRdb, the reads were re-called with MiXCR into one record per CDR3 protein. The sample contains about 890,000 distinct CDR3 sequences, approximately 31% of which appear only once. The material sequenced was cultured CD8+ T cells from PBMCs, taken from culture after CMV antigen stimulation. Source of these receptors: a human donor in good health (CMV status not recorded). Some clones in this sample may be carry-over from other donors' samples.

For the CDR3, the DNA is TGCAGTCCGGGGGTTTGGGGAAGGACCCAGTACTTC. This codes for CSPGVWGRTQYF. The chain has TRBV20-1 and TRBJ2-5; tentative D call: TRBD2 (6 bases). V lost 8 bases and J 7 bases, leaving 17 bases between the germline ends. The CDR3 is made up of 12 amino acids. The germline CDR1 and CDR2 sequences are DFQATT and SNEGSKA (reference sequence).

In this sample, this clonotype turned up a few times. The junction departs from germline at one end; a sequencing error may be responsible. The chain recombines TRBV19 with TRBJ1-1, with D unclear. Germline V CDR1 and CDR2: LNHDA, SQIVND (reference sequence). This CDR3 is built from 14 residues. DNA for the CDR3: TGTGCCAGTAGTGTAGAGTTCATGAACACTGAAGCTTTCTTT. It is translated as CASSVEFMNTEAFF.

Notes on this clonotype: An end of the junction does not agree with germline; a read error may underlie this. The V and J genes are TRBV3-1 and TRBJ2-3; 11 bases agree with TRBD2. The CDR3 is made up of 15 amino acids. Germline lookup yields CDR1 LGHDT and CDR2 YNNKEL (reference sequence). CDR3 loop: CASSLAGGPTDMQYF. CDR3 sequence (DNA): TGTGCCAGCAGCCTAGCGGGGGGGCCGACAGATATGCAGTATTTT.

This clonotype was observed many times. The V call is TRBV11-1, the J call TRBJ2-7; 10 bases match TRBD1. The CDR3 runs to 17 residues. After removal of 0 bases from V and 3 bases from J, the junction contained 8 bases not matched to a gene. Per germline, CDR1 SGHAT and CDR2 FQDESV (reference sequence). CDR3 in amino acids: CASSLATGTGAFYEQYV. The CDR3 DNA reads TGTGCCAGCAGCTTAGCCACGGGGACAGGGGCGTTCTACGAGCAGTACGTC.

This chain joins TRBV7-6 and TRBJ1-2; D is uncertain. CDR1 SGHVS and CDR2 FNYEAQ come from the germline V gene. This CDR3 has 12 amino acids. V lost 4 bases to trimming and J lost 8 bases, with 11 bases between them. The CDR3 protein is CASSSGPPGYTF. CDR3 sequence (DNA): TGTGCCAGCAGCTCCGGGCCCCCCGGCTACACCTTC.

This clonotype was detected only a few times. The chain joins TRBV6-2 or TRBV6-3 to TRBJ2-7, with 10 positions matching TRBD1. Per the germline V gene, CDR1 is MNHEY and CDR2 is SVGEGT. With V trimmed by 0 bases and J by 4 bases, 9 bases remained unmatched. The CDR3 has 17 amino acids. CDR3 loop: CASSYSSVDRGVYEQYV. DNA for the CDR3: TGTGCCAGCAGTTACTCGAGCGTGGACAGGGGGGTTTACGAGCAGTACGTC.

This clonotype occurred a few times. This sequence joins TRBV7-9 and TRBJ2-1; no firm D call. The V and J ends lost 3 bases and 5 bases respectively, with 14 bases between them. The CDR3 is 15 residues long. Germline assignment: CDR1 SEHNR and CDR2 FQNEAQ (reference sequence). CDR3 bases: TGTGCCAGCAGCTTTTCGGCTCTACGGAACAATGAGCAGTTCTTC. It specifies CASSFSALRNNEQFF.

The chain couples TRBV27 to TRBJ2-2; D tentatively fits TRBD1 or TRBD2 (5 bases each). The CDR3 has 14 amino acids. The V gene lost 5 bases and the J gene lost 4 bases, with 11 bases spanning the gap. Looked up from germline, CDR1 is MNHEY and CDR2 is SMNVEV (reference sequence). CDR3: CASSPPRGTGELFF. The CDR3 bases are TGTGCCAGCAGTCCACCGAGGGGCACCGGGGAGCTGTTTTTT.

This clonotype has at least ten counts. The gene calls are TRBV7-6 and TRBJ2-2; D is perhaps TRBD1 (7 bases). CDR1 and CDR2 (germline): SGHVS, FNYEAQ. The V end lost 7 bases, the J end lost 6 bases, and 15 bases lay between the germline ends. CDR3 length equals 14 residues. CDR3 region: CASTQGGSPGELFF. CDR3 sequence (DNA): TGTGCCAGCACCCAGGGGGGTTCACCCGGGGAGCTGTTTTTT.

V and J are TRBV14 and TRBJ2-2; no reliable D call. V gave up 1 base and J gave up 3 bases, with 9 bases separating them. Per the germline V gene, CDR1 is SGHDN and CDR2 is FVKESK. The CDR3 runs 15 residues. The CDR3 sequence is CASSQVDGDTGELFF. CDR3 nucleotide sequence: TGTGCCAGCAGCCAAGTGGACGGAGACACCGGGGAGCTGTTTTTT.

This chain's CDR3 is CASSLGRVGSFF. CDR3 DNA: TGTGCCAGCAGTTTGGGCAGAGTAGGATCTTTCTTT. This chain links TRBV12-3 or TRBV12-4 with TRBJ1-1; no clear D gene. Between the trimmed V and J ends, which lost 3 bases and 12 bases, there was a span of 14 bases. The CDR3 extends over 12 amino acids.

The chain has TRBV2 and TRBJ2-4; D unclear. The V end was cut by 4 bases, the J end by 0 bases, with 16 bases between. This CDR3 spans 17 amino acids. Germline V gene data show CDR1 as SNHLY and CDR2 as FYNNEI. CDR3 coding DNA: TGTGCCAGCAGTGTGTCCAGTCAAGGCGAAGCCAAAAACATTCAGTACTTC. This sequence encodes CASSVSSQGEAKNIQYF.

The chain uses TRBV7-6 and TRBJ2-3; the D gene is possibly TRBD1 (6 bases). Germline-derived CDR1 and CDR2 are SGHVS and FNYEAQ. Trimming took off 5 bases at V and 1 base at J, with 19 bases between the two ends. The CDR3 is 17 amino acids. The CDR3 coding sequence is TGTGCCAGCAGCGCACCCACTGCGGACAGAGGCACAGATACGCAGTATTTT. Translating it yields CASSAPTADRGTDTQYF. The whole variable domain, filled in from reference TRBV7-6 and TRBJ2-3, reads GAGVSQSPRYKVTKRGQDVALRCDPISGHVSLYWYRQALGQGPEFLTYFNYEAQQDKSGLPNDRFSAERPEGSISTLTIQRTEQRDSAMYRCASSAPTADRGTDTQYFGPGTRLTVL.

This clonotype was detected many times. This sequence joins TRBV7-9 and TRBJ1-4; TRBD1 matches at 12 bases. V shed 5 bases, J shed 6 bases, and the junction held 4 bases outside the gene matches. The CDR3 runs to 15 residues. CDR1 is SEHNR, CDR2 FQNEAQ, per germline (reference sequence). The CDR3 DNA reads TGTGCCAGCAGCCCCGGGACAGGGGGCGATGAAAAACTGTTTTTT. Its protein product is CASSPGTGGDEKLFF.

This clonotype was observed a few times. The chain uses TRBV5-1 and TRBJ1-2; D might be TRBD1 (5 bases). Germline loops: CDR1 SGHRS, CDR2 YFSETQ. V was cut by 3 bases and J by 3 bases, with 15 bases left in between. The CDR3 is made up of 15 amino acids. The CDR3 loop is CASSSGDGVDYGYTF. The CDR3 DNA follows: TGCGCCAGCAGCTCCGGGGACGGAGTTGACTATGGCTACACCTTC.

The sample holds a few counts of this clonotype. This chain joins TRBV7-9 and TRBJ1-5; D uncertain. V lost 1 base, J lost 9 bases, and 7 bases lay in between. This CDR3 has 12 amino acids. Looked up from germline, CDR1 is SEHNR and CDR2 is FQNEAQ (reference sequence). CDR3 in DNA: TGTGCCAGCAGCTTAGGTTCAGCGCCCCAGCATTTT. Translating it yields CASSLGSAPQHF.

This chain uses TRBV29-1 with TRBJ2-1; D might be TRBD2 (5 bases). The CDR3 has 15 amino acids. The germline V and J ends were trimmed by 0 bases and 1 base, with 10 bases remaining between them. Germline V lookup: CDR1 SQVTM, CDR2 ANQGSEA. The CDR3 spells CSVEDLPGSYNEQFF. In DNA, the CDR3 is TGCAGCGTTGAAGATCTCCCGGGGTCCTACAATGAGCAGTTCTTC.

The chain uses TRBV28 and TRBJ2-3; 9 nucleotides align to TRBD1. The germline V gene encodes CDR1 MDHEN and CDR2 SYDVKM. V lost 3 bases and J lost 6; bases outside the gene matches: 4. The CDR3 spans 14 residues. CDR3 amino acids: CASSFTGGGDTQYF. The CDR3 nucleotides are TGTGCCAGCAGTTTCACAGGGGGCGGCGATACGCAGTATTTT.

The gene calls are TRBV12-3 or TRBV12-4 and TRBJ2-5, with D possibly being TRBD1 (6 bases). Trimming left V 5 bases short and J 2 bases short, with 18 bases between. CDR3 size: 16 residues. As DNA, the CDR3 is TGTGCCAGCAGTCCCCGGACGGACAGATTACAAGAGACCCAGTACTTC. This codes for CASSPRTDRLQETQYF.